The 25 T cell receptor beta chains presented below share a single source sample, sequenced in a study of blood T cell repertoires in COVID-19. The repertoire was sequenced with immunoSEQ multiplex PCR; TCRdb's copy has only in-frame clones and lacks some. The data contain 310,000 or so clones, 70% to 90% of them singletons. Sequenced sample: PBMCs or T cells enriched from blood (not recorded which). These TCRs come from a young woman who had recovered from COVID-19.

The CDR3 region is CASSWTGQTNTEAFF. The CDR3 DNA reads TGCGCCAGCAGCTGGACAGGACAGACGAACACTGAAGCTTTCTTT. The rearrangement joins TRBV5-1 to TRBJ1-1, with 7 bases identical to TRBD1. V was pared by 3 bases and J by 1 base, with 6 bases of the junction left unmatched. This CDR3 is built from 15 residues. Germline CDR1 SGHRS, CDR2 YFSETQ.

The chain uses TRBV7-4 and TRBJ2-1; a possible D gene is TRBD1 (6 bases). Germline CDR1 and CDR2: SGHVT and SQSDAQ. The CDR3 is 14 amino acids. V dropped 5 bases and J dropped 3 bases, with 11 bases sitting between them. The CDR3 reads CASSAPQGYNEQFF. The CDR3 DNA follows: TGTGCCAGCAGCGCCCCACAGGGCTACAATGAGCAGTTCTTC.

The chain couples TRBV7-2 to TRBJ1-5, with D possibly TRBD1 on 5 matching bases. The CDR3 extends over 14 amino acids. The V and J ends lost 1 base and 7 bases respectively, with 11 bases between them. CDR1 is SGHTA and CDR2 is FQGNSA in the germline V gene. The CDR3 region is CASSLDRGDQPQHF. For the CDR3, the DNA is TGTGCCAGCAGCTTAGATCGGGGGGACCAGCCCCAGCATTTT.

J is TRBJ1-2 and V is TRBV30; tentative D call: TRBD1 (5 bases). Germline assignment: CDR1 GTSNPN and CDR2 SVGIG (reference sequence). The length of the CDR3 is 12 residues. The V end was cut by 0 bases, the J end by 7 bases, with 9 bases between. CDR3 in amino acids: CAWSVGHPGYTF. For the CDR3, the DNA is TGTGCCTGGAGTGTCGGACATCCTGGCTACACCTTC.

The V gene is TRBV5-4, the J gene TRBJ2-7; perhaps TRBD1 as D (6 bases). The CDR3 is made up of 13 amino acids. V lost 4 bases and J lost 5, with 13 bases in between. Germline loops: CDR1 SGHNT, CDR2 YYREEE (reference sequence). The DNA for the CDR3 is TGTGCCAGCAGCCCCTACAGGGCCCACGAGCAGTACTTC. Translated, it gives CASSPYRAHEQYF.

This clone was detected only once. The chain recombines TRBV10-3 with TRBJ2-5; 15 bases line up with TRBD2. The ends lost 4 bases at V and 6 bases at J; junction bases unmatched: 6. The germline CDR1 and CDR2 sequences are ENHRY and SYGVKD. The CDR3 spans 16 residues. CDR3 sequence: CAISAGLAGGRKTQYF. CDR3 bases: TGTGCCATCAGTGCGGGACTAGCGGGGGGCAGGAAGACCCAGTACTTC.

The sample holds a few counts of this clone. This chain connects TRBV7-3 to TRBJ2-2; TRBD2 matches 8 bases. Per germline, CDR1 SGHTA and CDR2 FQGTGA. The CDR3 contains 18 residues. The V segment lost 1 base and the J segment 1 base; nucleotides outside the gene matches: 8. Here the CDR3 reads CASSLSGLAGMNTGELFF. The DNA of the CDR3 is TGTGCCAGCAGCTTAAGCGGGTTAGCGGGGATGAACACCGGGGAGCTGTTTTTT. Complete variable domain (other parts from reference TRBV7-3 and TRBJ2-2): GAGVSQTPSNKVTEKGKYVELRCDPISGHTALYWYRQSLGQGPEFLIYFQGTGAADDSGLPNDRFFAVRPEGSVSTLKIQRTERGDSAVYLCASSLSGLAGMNTGELFFGEGSRLTVL.

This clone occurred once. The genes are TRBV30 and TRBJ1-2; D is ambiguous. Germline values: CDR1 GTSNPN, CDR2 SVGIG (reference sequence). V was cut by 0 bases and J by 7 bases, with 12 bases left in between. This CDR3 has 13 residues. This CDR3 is CAWSVLGLAGYTF. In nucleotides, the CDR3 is TGTGCCTGGAGTGTACTTGGGTTAGCTGGCTACACCTTC. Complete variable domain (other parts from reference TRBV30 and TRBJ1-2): SQTIHQWPATLVQPVGSPLSLECTVEGTSNPNLYWYRQAAGRGLQLLFYSVGIGQISSEVPQNLSASRPQDRQFILSSKKLLLSDSGFYLCAWSVLGLAGYTFGSGTRLTVV.

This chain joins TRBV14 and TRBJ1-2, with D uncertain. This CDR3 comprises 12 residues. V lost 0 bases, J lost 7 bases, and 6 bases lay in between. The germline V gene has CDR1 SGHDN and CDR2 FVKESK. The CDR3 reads CASSQESGGYTF. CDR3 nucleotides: TGTGCCAGCAGCCAAGAGTCGGGTGGCTACACCTTC.

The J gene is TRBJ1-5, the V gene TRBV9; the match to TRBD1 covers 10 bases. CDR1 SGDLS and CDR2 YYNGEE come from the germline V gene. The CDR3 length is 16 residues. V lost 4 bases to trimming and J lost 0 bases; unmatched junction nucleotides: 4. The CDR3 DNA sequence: TGTGCCAGCAGCAGGGGGACAGGGGATAGCAATCAGCCCCAGCATTTT. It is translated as CASSRGTGDSNQPQHF.

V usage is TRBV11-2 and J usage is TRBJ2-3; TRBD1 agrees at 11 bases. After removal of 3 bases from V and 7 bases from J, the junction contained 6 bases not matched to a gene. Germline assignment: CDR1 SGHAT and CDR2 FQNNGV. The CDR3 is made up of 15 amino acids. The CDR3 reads CASSFGTGGVYTQYF. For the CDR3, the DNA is TGTGCCAGCAGCTTCGGGACAGGGGGAGTCTATACGCAGTATTTT.

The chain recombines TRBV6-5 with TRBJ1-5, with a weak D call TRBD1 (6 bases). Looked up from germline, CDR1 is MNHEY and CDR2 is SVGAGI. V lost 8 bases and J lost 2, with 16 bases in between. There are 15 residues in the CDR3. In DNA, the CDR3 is TGTGCCAGCGGGAGGGGGGGGAATGGCAATCAGCCCCAGCATTTT. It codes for CASGRGGNGNQPQHF.

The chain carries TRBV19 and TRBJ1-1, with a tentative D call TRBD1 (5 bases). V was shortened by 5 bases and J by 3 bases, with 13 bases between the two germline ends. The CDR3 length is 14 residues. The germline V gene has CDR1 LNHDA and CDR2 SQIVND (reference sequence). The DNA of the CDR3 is TGTGCCAGTAGTCGCGACATAGGGGACACTGAAGCTTTCTTT. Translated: CASSRDIGDTEAFF. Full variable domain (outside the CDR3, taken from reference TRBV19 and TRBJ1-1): DGGITQSPKYLFRKEGQNVTLSCEQNLNHDAMYWYRQDPGQGLRLIYYSQIVNDFQKGDIAEGYSVSREKKESFPLTVTSAQKNPTAFYLCASSRDIGDTEAFFGQGTRLTVV.

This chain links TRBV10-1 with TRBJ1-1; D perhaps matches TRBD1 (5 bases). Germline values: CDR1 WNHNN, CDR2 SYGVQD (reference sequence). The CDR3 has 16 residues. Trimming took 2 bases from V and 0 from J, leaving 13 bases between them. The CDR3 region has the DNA TGCGCCAGCAGTGAGGGGGGGGACGGCATGAACACTGAAGCTTTCTTT. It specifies CASSEGGDGMNTEAFF.

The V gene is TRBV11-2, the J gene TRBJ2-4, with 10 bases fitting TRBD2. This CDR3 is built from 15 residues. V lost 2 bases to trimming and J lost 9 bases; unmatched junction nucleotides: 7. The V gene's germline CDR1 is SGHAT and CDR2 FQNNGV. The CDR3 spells CASSLWTSGPPIQYF. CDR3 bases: TGTGCCAGCAGCTTATGGACTAGCGGCCCCCCCATTCAGTACTTC.

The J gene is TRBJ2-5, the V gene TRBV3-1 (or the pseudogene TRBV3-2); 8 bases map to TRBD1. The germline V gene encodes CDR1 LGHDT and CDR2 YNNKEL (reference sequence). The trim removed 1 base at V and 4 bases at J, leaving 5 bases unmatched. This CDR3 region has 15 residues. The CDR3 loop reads CASSQGRGRGETQYF. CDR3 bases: TGTGCCAGCAGCCAAGGCAGGGGGCGGGGAGAGACCCAGTACTTC.

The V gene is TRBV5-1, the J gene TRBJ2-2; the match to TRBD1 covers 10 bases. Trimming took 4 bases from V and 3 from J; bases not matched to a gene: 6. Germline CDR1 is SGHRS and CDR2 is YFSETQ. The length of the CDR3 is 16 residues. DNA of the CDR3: TGCGCCAGCAGCCGATCCGGGACAGGGGACACCGGGGAGCTGTTTTTT. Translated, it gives CASSRSGTGDTGELFF.

This CDR3 is CASSRALLGTGISEQFF. CDR3 sequence (DNA): TGCGCCAGCAGCCGAGCGCTACTAGGGACAGGGATCAGTGAGCAGTTCTTC. The chain recombines TRBV4-1 with TRBJ2-1; 9 bases are a match to TRBD1. The V gene end was trimmed by 4 bases and the J gene end by 9 bases; junction bases not matched to a gene: 16. Germline loops: CDR1 MGHRA, CDR2 YSYEKL. The CDR3 covers 17 residues.

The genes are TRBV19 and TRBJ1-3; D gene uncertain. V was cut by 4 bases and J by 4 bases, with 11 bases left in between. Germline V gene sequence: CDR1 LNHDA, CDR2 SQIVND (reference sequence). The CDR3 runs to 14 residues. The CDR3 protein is CASSSPGYGNTIYF. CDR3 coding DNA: TGTGCCAGTAGTAGCCCAGGCTACGGAAACACCATATATTTT.

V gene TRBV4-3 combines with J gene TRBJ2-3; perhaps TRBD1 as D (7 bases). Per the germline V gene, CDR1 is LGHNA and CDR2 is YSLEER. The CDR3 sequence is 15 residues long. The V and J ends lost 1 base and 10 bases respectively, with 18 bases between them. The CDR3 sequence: CASSQVLRLGQAQYF. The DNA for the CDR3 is TGCGCCAGCAGCCAAGTCCTCCGACTAGGACAGGCGCAGTATTTT.

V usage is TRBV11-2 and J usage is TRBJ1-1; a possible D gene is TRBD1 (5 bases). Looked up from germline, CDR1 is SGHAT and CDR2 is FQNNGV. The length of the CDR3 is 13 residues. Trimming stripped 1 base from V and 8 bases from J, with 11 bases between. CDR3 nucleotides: TGTGCCAGCAGCTTAGCAGCAGGGCGGGAAGCTTTCTTT. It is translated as CASSLAAGREAFF.

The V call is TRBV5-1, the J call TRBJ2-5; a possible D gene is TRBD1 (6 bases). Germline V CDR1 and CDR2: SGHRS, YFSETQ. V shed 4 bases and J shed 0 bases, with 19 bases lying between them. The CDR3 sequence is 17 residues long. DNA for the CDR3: TGCGCCAGCAGCAGCCTCCTCCCAGGGGAATACCAAGAGACCCAGTACTTC. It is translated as CASSSLLPGEYQETQYF.

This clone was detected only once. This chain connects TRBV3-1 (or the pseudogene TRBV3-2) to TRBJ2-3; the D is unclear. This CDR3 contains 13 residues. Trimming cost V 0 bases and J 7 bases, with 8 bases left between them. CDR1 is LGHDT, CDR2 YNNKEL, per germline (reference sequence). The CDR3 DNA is TGTGCCAGCAGCCAAGATCTAGTTCATACGCAGTATTTT. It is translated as CASSQDLVHTQYF.

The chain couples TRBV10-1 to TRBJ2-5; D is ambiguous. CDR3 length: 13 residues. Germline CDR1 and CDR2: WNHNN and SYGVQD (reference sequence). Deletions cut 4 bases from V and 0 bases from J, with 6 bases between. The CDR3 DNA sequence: TGCGCCAGCAGTGCCAATTACCAAGAGACCCAGTACTTC. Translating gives CASSANYQETQYF.

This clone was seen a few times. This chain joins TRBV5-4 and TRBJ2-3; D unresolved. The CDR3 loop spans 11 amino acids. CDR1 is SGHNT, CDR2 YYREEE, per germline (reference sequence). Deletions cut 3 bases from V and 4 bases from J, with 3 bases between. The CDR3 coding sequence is TGTGCCAGCAGCTCGGCAGATACGCAGTATTTT. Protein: CASSSADTQYF.